These T cell receptor beta chains were read from a single sample in a study of blood T cell repertoires in COVID-19. Data came from immunoSEQ multiplex PCR; TCRdb stores just in-frame clones and leaves some out. The sample includes approximately 45,000 clones, 87% of them seen just once. Sequencing input: peripheral blood. The receptors derive from a human donor in a cohort sampled during active COVID-19. CDR3s include the opening cysteine and the closing phenylalanine or tryptophan. A D gene is named only where the DNA matches it firmly. Clone size is stated in some rows and not others, as once, few, many or a class when expanded.

clone_size j_call v_call d_call cdr3_nt cdr3_aa
once TRBJ1-2 TRBV28 TRBD1 TGTGCCAGCAGACTTACTAGACAGGGTGGAGGCTACACCTTC CASRLTRQGGGYTF
once TRBJ1-3 TRBV10-2 . TGCGCCAGCAGAGGGGACACACCTGGAAACACCATATATTTT CASRGDTPGNTIYF
. TRBJ2-6 TRBV5-4 . TGTGCCAGCAGCTCCGGGGGATACTCTGGGGCCAACGTCCTGACTTTC CASSSGGYSGANVLTF
. TRBJ2-2 TRBV7-7 . TGTGCCAGCAGATCAGAAAACACCGGGGAGCTGTTTTTT CASRSENTGELFF
. TRBJ2-7 TRBV19 . TGTGCCAGTAGTTCGACAGGCCAGACCTACGAGCAGTACTTC CASSSTGQTYEQYF
. TRBJ2-1 TRBV2 . TGTGCCAGCAGTGTCCCGCGGGGTGAGCAGTTCTTC CASSVPRGEQFF
. TRBJ1-1 TRBV28 TRBD1 TGTGCCAGCAGTATCGGGACAGGGGGCCTTGCAGCTTTCTTT CASSIGTGGLAAFF
once TRBJ2-6 TRBV7-9 . TGTGCCAGCAGCTTAGCTTCAGGGGGGTCTGGGGCCAACGTCCTGACTTTC CASSLASGGSGANVLTF
. TRBJ2-2 TRBV3-1/TRBV3-2 . TGTGCCAGCAGCCAAGAAGCGCCCGGGGGGGAGCTGTTTTTT CASSQEAPGGELFF
. TRBJ2-1 TRBV5-1 TRBD1 TGCGCCAGCAGCCAATATACAGGGGCTAATGAGCAGTTCTTC CASSQYTGANEQFF
. TRBJ2-1 TRBV11-2 . TGTGCCAGCAGCCCTCGGGGGGCCGCCACCTACAATGAGCAGTTCTTC CASSPRGAATYNEQFF
. TRBJ2-3 TRBV29-1 . TGCAGCGTTGAGGGGAACAGACTAAATACGCAGTATTTT CSVEGNRLNTQYF
. TRBJ1-1 TRBV6-2/TRBV6-3 . TGTGCCAGCAGCCGTCCTCAGGGGCCCACTGAAGCTTTCTTT CASSRPQGPTEAFF
. TRBJ2-7 TRBV10-1 TRBD2 TGCGCCAGCAGTGAACTAGCGGGAGGGGACGAGCAGTACTTC CASSELAGGDEQYF
. TRBJ2-2 TRBV7-2 . TGTGCCAGCAGCTTAAAGCGGGCAAACACCGGGGAGCTGTTTTTT CASSLKRANTGELFF
. TRBJ2-1 TRBV10-3 . TGTGCCATCTTTAATGGCCCAAGCTCGGGGGAGCAGTTCTTC CAIFNGPSSGEQFF
. TRBJ2-7 TRBV27 . TGTGCCAGCAGTTCTTTTACTCGGGGGATTTACGAGCAGTACTTC CASSSFTRGIYEQYF
. TRBJ2-7 TRBV4-3 TRBD2 TGCGCCAGCAGCCGCACAGGAGCGGGAGGGGAAGAGCAGTACTTC CASSRTGAGGEEQYF
. TRBJ2-6 TRBV7-9 TRBD1 TGTGCCAGCAGCCCGCTCTTAGGGGGCGGCTCTGGGGCCAACGTCCTGACTTTC CASSPLLGGGSGANVLTF
. TRBJ1-6 TRBV7-2 . TGTGCCAGCAGCGCCCCCGGCAGGGCTGGCTCACCCCTCCACTTT CASSAPGRAGSPLHF
. TRBJ1-6 TRBV28 . TGTGCCAGCAGGCAGAAAAGCTCCTATAATTCACCCCTCCACTTT CASRQKSSYNSPLHF
. TRBJ2-5 TRBV18 . TGTGCCAGCTCCCTTGGGCAGAAAGAGACCCAGTACTTC CASSLGQKETQYF
. TRBJ2-1 TRBV11-2 TRBD1 TGTGCCAGCAGCGCACCGGTTCAGGGGGCCAAGCAGTTCTTC CASSAPVQGAKQFF
. TRBJ2-7 TRBV2 TRBD2 TGTGCCAGCTCGACTAGCGGAGGCTCCTACGAGCAGTACTTC CASSTSGGSYEQYF
. TRBJ1-5 TRBV28 . TGTGCCAGCAGTTCAGGGTACAATCAGCCCCAGCATTTT CASSSGYNQPQHF
. TRBJ1-6 TRBV27 . TGTGCCAGCAGTTCCCCGACAAGAAATTCACCCCTCCACTTT CASSSPTRNSPLHF
. TRBJ1-2 TRBV28 . TGTGCCAGCAGTTCTGGGGGGTACTATGGCTACACCTTC CASSSGGYYGYTF
. TRBJ2-2 TRBV2 TRBD1 TGTGCCAGCATTCCGGGACAGACTACCACCGGGGAGCTGTTTTTT CASIPGQTTTGELFF
. TRBJ2-7 TRBV3-1/TRBV3-2 TRBD2 TGTGCCAGCAGCCAAGGACTAGCGGAACAATACGAGCAGTACTTC CASSQGLAEQYEQYF
. TRBJ2-7 TRBV6-5 TRBD1 TGTGCCAGCAGTATGCGGGACAGGGGCCACGAGCAGTACTTC CASSMRDRGHEQYF
. TRBJ2-1 TRBV19 TRBD2 TGTGCCAGTAGATCTAGCGGGAGGGGTGATGATAATGAGCAGTTCTTC CASRSSGRGDDNEQFF
. TRBJ2-2 TRBV29-1 . TGCAGCGTGCGGGATTCTAGGGAGCTGTTTTTT CSVRDSRELFF